This T cell receptor beta chain is from a study of shared clonotypes between healthy human individuals. Turning to the study itself: Researchers drew samples from a couple of women and three men aged 18 to 49. Findings and limits, study-wide: Richness estimates generally favored naive over memory subsets. Sorted-subset sequencing, rarefaction showed, was incomplete despite large depth.

Germline V gene data show CDR1 as SGHAT and CDR2 as FQNNGV. CDR3 length equals 14 residues. V dropped 4 bases and J dropped 5 bases, with 13 bases sitting between them. In its sample, this clone was seen many times. As yet, its antigen is unknown. Clones were sequenced by immunoSEQ multiplex PCR, and TCRdb holds only the in-frame ones, with some missing. This table has about 710,000 clones, around 73% appearing once. The sample taken for sequencing was memory CD4+ T cells sorted from blood. Indicated subset: CD45RA-negative fraction. The chain is built from TRBV11-2 and TRBJ2-3; maybe TRBD1 (6 bases). The TCR originated in a woman aged 25 to 39 in good health. Here the CDR3 reads CASSYRVAGDTQYF. The DNA for the CDR3 is TGTGCCAGCAGCTACAGGGTTGCAGGAGATACGCAGTATTTT.